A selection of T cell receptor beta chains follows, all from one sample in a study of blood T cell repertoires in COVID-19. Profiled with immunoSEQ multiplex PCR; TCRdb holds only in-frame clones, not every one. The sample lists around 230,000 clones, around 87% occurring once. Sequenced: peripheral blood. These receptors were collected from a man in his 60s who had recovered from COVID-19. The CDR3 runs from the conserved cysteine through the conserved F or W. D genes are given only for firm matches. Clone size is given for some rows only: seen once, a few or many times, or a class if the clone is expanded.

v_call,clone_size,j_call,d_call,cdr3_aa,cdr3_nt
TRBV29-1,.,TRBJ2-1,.,CSVVLPRSPPRIWRGLYNEQFF,TGCAGCGTTGTTCTCCCCCGGAGTCCCCCGAGAATATGGAGGGGGCTGTACAATGAGCAGTTCTTC
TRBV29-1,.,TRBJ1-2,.,CSSGEGYGYTF,TGCAGCTCCGGGGAGGGCTATGGCTACACCTTC
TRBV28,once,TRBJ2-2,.,CASSPPRVGDTGELFF,TGTGCCAGCAGCCCACCGCGCGTAGGGGACACCGGGGAGCTGTTTTTT
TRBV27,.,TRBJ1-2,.,CASSFSPQGNYGYTF,TGTGCCAGCAGTTTCTCCCCCCAGGGGAACTATGGCTACACCTTC
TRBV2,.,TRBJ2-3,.,CASKETSTDTQYF,TGTGCCAGCAAAGAAACTAGCACAGATACGCAGTATTTT
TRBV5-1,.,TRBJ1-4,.,CASSLFPRSGSNEKLFF,TGCGCCAGCAGCTTGTTTCCCCGCTCCGGGAGTAATGAAAAACTGTTTTTT
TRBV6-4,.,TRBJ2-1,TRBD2,CASYGTSLHNEQFF,TGTGCCAGCTACGGGACTAGCCTCCACAATGAGCAGTTCTTC
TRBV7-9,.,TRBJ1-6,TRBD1,CASSFLSGQGHGSPLHF,TGTGCCAGCAGCTTTTTGTCGGGACAGGGCCATGGTTCACCCCTCCACTTT
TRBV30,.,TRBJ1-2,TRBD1,CAWYRDRGGYTF,TGTGCCTGGTACCGGGACAGAGGGGGCTACACCTTC
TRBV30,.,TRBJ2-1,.,CAWTDRAAYNEQFF,TGTGCCTGGACGGACAGAGCTGCCTACAATGAGCAGTTCTTC
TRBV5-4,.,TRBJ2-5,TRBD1,CASSHGQGGGETQYF,TGTGCCAGCAGCCACGGACAGGGGGGAGGAGAGACCCAGTACTTC
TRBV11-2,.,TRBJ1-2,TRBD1,CASSFVGQGAHGYTF,TGTGCCAGCAGCTTCGTGGGACAGGGGGCGCATGGCTACACCTTC
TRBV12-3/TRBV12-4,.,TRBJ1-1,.,CASRAGTEAFF,TGTGCCAGCAGAGCTGGGACAGAAGCTTTCTTT
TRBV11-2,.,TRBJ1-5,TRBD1,CASSDGTVSNQPQHF,TGTGCCAGCAGCGACGGGACAGTTAGCAATCAGCCCCAGCATTTT
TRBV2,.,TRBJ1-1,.,CASSEDRATEAFF,TGTGCCAGCAGTGAAGACAGGGCCACTGAAGCTTTCTTT
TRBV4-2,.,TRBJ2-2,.,CASSPSQGETGELFF,TGTGCCAGCAGCCCGAGTCAAGGGGAAACCGGGGAGCTGTTTTTT
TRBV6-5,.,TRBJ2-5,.,CASRRDRGGQETQYF,TGTGCCAGCAGAAGGGACAGAGGAGGGCAAGAGACCCAGTACTTC
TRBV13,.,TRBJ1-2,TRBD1,CASSYGLRTGAGYTF,TGTGCCAGCAGCTACGGACTGAGGACAGGGGCCGGCTACACCTTC
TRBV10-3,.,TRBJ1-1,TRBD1,CAISGTGTVNTEAFF,TGTGCCATCAGTGGCACCGGGACAGTGAACACTGAAGCTTTCTTT
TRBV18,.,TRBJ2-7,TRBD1,CASSPTKPGQYYEQYF,TGTGCCAGCTCACCAACAAAACCGGGACAGTACTACGAGCAGTACTTC
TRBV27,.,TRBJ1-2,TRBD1,CASSVQGNYGYTF,TGTGCCAGCAGCGTACAGGGGAACTATGGCTACACCTTC
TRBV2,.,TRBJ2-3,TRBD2,CASSERGGPDTQYF,TGTGCCAGCTCAGAGCGGGGGGGCCCGGATACGCAGTATTTT
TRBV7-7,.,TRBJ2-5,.,CASSRSTQETQYF,TGTGCCAGCAGCCGGTCCACCCAAGAGACCCAGTACTTC
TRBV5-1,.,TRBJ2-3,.,CASSLVQGNTDTQYF,TGCGCCAGCAGCTTGGTACAGGGAAACACAGATACGCAGTATTTT
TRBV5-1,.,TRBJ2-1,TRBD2,CASSQSSGGAVHEQFF,TGCGCCAGCAGCCAATCTAGCGGGGGGGCAGTTCATGAGCAGTTCTTC
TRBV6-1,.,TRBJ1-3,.,CASSEAKGAGNTIYF,TGTGCCAGCAGTGAAGCGAAGGGAGCTGGAAACACCATATATTTT
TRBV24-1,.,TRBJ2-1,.,CATSTTDFFNNEQFF,TGTGCCACCAGTACGACAGACTTCTTCAATAATGAGCAGTTCTTC
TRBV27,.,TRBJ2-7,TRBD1,CASSQRDRTYEQYF,TGTGCCAGCAGTCAACGGGACAGGACTTACGAGCAGTACTTC
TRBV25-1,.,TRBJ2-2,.,CASSKENGGTGELFF,TGTGCCAGCAGTAAGGAGAACGGTGGCACCGGGGAGCTGTTTTTT
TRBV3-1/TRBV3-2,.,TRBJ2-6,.,CATGGRTSRANVLTF,TGTGCCACCGGGGGACGCACTTCACGGGCCAACGTCCTGACTTTC
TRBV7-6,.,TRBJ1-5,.,CASSLGNSEQPQHF,TGTGCCAGCAGCTTAGGAAATTCAGAACAGCCCCAGCATTTT
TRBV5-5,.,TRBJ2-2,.,CASSLGTGQVTGELFF,TGTGCCAGCAGCTTGGGAACCGGACAAGTCACCGGGGAGCTGTTTTTT
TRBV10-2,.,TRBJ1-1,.,CASSENSGVNTEAFF,TGCGCCAGCAGTGAGAACAGCGGCGTGAACACTGAAGCTTTCTTT
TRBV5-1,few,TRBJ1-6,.,CASSPDSPSPLHF,TGCGCCAGCAGTCCGGACAGCCCCTCACCCCTCCACTTT
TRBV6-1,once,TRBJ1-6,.,CASSERRVSGSPLHF,TGTGCCAGCAGTGAACGGAGGGTAAGCGGTTCACCCCTCCACTTT
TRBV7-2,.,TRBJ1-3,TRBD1,CASSFRDRGGNTIYF,TGTGCCAGCAGTTTCCGGGACAGGGGAGGAAACACCATATATTTT
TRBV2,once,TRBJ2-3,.,CASRNRAGVRDTQYF,TGTGCCAGCCGAAACCGAGCCGGGGTGAGGGATACGCAGTATTTT
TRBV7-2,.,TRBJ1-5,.,CASTPIPYSNQPQHF,TGTGCCAGCACCCCAATCCCCTATAGCAATCAGCCCCAGCATTTT
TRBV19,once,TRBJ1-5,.,CASSGLGNQPQHF,TGTGCCAGTAGTGGACTGGGCAATCAGCCCCAGCATTTT
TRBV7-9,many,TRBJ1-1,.,CASSLGGGEDTEAFF,TGTGCCAGCAGCTTAGGCGGGGGCGAGGACACTGAAGCTTTCTTT